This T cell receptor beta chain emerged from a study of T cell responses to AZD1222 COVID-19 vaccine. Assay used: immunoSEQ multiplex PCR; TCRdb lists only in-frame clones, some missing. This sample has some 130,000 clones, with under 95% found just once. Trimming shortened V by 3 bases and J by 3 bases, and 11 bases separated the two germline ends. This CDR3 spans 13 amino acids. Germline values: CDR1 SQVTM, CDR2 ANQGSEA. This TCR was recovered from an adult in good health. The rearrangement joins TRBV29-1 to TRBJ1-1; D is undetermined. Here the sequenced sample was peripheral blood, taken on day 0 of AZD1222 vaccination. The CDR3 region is CSVDFLGDTEAFF. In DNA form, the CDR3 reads TGCAGCGTTGACTTTCTCGGGGACACTGAAGCTTTCTTT. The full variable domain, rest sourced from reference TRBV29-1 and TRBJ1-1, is SAVISQKPSRDICQRGTSLTIQCQVDSQVTMMFWYRQQPGQSLTLIATANQGSEATYESGFVIDKFPISRPNLTFSTLTVSNMSPEDSSIYLCSVDFLGDTEAFFGQGTRLTVV.